This TCR beta chain was profiled in a study of blood T cell repertoires in COVID-19. Study as a whole: COVID-19 samples collected from the United States, Italy and Spain covered acute and convalescent phases. Sources were T cells, B-cell-depleted T cells, or PBMCs; the material itself was cDNA or gDNA.

Turning to this clone: This sample includes further DNA sequences coding for the same CDR3.

In the original analysis: Amplification of reference gene primers provided the estimated nucleated cell counts. The assay was immunoSEQ multiplex PCR, and TCRdb's table has in-frame clones only and misses some. V, J and clone size were drawn from that table, and D and trimming were deduced from the DNA. Among 200,000 to 250,000 clones listed, approximately 83% were seen once. Input material: peripheral blood. This clonotype originated in a man aged 30 to 39 who had recovered from COVID-19.

The CDR3 sequence: CASSLRGTDSGNTIYF. CDR3 coding DNA: TGTGCCAGCAGCTTAAGAGGGACAGACTCTGGAAACACCATATATTTT. The chain joins TRBV7-9 to TRBJ1-3; TRBD1 agrees at 7 bases. Per germline, CDR1 SEHNR and CDR2 FQNEAQ (reference sequence). The CDR3 length is 16 residues. After removal of 2 bases from V and 0 bases from J, the junction contained 4 bases not matched to a gene.